This TCR beta chain stems from a study of T cell responses to AZD1222 COVID-19 vaccine. Broader study findings: Donors, mostly white British, included more females; clonal diversity was possibly underestimated.

The study pooled second doses at about 4 or about 12 weeks. Data came from immunoSEQ multiplex PCR; TCRdb stores just in-frame clones and leaves some out. The sample holds under 50,000 clones, 85% to 90% seen once. V lost 0 bases, J lost 1 base, and 6 bases lay in between. Germline CDR1 reads WSHSY; CDR2 reads SAAADI. There are 14 residues in the CDR3. Note on this clone: Its antigen remains unknown.

This chain joins TRBV10-2 and TRBJ2-5; maybe TRBD1 (6 bases). Here the sequenced sample was peripheral blood, taken 28 days after the second AZD1222 dose. The TCR sequence derives from an adult who received the AZD1222 COVID-19 vaccine. The CDR3 spells CASSESGAQETQYF. CDR3 DNA sequence: TGCGCCAGCAGTGAGTCGGGGGCCCAAGAGACCCAGTACTTC.